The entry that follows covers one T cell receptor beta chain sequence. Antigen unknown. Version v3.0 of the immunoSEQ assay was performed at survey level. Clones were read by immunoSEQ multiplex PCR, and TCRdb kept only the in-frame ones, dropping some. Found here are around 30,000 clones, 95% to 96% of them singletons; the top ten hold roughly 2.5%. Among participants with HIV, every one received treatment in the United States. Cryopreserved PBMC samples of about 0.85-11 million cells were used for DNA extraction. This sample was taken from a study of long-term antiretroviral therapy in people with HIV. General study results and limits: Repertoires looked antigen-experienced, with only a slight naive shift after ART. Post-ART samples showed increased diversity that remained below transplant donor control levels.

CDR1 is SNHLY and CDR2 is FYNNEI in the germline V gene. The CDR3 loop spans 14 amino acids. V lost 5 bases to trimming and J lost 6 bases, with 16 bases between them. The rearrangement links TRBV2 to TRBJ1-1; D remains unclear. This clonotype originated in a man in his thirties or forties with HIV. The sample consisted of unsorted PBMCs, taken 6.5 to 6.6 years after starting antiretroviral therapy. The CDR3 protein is CASSSLKRAPEAFF. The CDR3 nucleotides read TGTGCCAGCAGTTCACTTAAAAGGGCTCCTGAAGCTTTCTTT.